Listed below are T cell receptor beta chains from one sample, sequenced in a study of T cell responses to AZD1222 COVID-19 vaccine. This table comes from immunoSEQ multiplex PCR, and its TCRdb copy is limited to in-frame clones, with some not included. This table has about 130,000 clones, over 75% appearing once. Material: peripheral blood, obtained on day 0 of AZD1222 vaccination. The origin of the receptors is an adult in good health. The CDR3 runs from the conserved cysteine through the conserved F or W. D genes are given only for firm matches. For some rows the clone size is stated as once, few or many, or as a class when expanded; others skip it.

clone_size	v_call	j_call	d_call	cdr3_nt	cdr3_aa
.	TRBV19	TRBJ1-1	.	TGTGCCACAGGACAGAACACTGAAGCTTTCTTT	CATGQNTEAFF
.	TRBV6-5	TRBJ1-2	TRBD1	TGTGCCAGCAGTTACTCGGCCCGACAGGGACTAGGCTACACCTTC	CASSYSARQGLGYTF
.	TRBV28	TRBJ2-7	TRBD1	TGTGCCAGCAGTCGACCGGGACAGGGTCAAGGGGAGCAGTACTTC	CASSRPGQGQGEQYF
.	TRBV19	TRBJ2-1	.	TGTGCCAGTAGTATAGACGGACTGGGGGGCCCCTACAATGAGCAGTTCTTC	CASSIDGLGGPYNEQFF
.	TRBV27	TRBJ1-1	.	TGTGCCAGCAGTCCGGGAGGGTGGACTGAAGCTTTCTTT	CASSPGGWTEAFF
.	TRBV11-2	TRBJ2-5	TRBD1	TGTGCCAGCAGCCCCCGGACAGGGAGGAGGCAAGAGACCCAGTACTTC	CASSPRTGRRQETQYF
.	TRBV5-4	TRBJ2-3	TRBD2	TGTGCCAGCAGCTCCGGACTAGCGGGCTCGGGAGATACGCAGTATTTT	CASSSGLAGSGDTQYF
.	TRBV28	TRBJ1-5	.	TGTGCCAGCAGTTTATCTAGGGATCAGCCCCAGCATTTT	CASSLSRDQPQHF
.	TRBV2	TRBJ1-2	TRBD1	TGTGCCAGCAGTGAAGTGACAGGGGGCTATGGCTACACCTTC	CASSEVTGGYGYTF
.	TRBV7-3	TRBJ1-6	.	TGTGCCAGCAGGAATCAGGGAAGCTCACCCCTCCACTTT	CASRNQGSSPLHF
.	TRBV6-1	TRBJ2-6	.	TGTGCCAGCAGTGCCCGGGGGCGGGTCTCTGGGGCCAACGTCCTGACTTTC	CASSARGRVSGANVLTF
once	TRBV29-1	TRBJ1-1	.	TGCAGCGTGCAACGTGGGGGGACTGAAGCTTTCTTT	CSVQRGGTEAFF
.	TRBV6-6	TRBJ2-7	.	TGTGCCAGCAGTTCCGTGGGGGGTAGCTCCTACGAGCAGTACTTC	CASSSVGGSSYEQYF
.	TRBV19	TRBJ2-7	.	TGTGCCAGTAGTCCCCCCCCCGGGGCAGGAGACCGTTACGAGCAGTACTTC	CASSPPPGAGDRYEQYF
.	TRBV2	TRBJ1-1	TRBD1	TGTGCCAGCGCTCTGGGACAGCTGAACACTGAAGCTTTCTTT	CASALGQLNTEAFF
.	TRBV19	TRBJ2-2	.	TGTGCCAGTAGTATTGCGACAAGGCGGACCGGGGAGCTGTTTTTT	CASSIATRRTGELFF
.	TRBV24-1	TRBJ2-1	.	TGTGCCACCAGTGTTCCGGGGGACTCCTACAATGAGCAGTTCTTC	CATSVPGDSYNEQFF
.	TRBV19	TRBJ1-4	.	TGTGCCAGTAGTCTATGGCAGTCGGATGAAAAACTGTTTTTT	CASSLWQSDEKLFF
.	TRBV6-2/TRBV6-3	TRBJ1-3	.	TGTGCCAGCAGTTACCGGGGGTCTGGAAACACCATATATTTT	CASSYRGSGNTIYF
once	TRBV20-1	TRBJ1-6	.	TGCAGTGCTAGTACAGGGAGCTCCTATAATTCACCCCTCCACTTT	CSASTGSSYNSPLHF
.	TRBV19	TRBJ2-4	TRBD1	TGTGCCAGTAGTAGAGCCGGGACAGGATTAAGCTTTAACATTCAGTACTTC	CASSRAGTGLSFNIQYF
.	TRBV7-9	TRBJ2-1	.	TGTGCCAGCAGCCCAACCACAGGGATAAATGAGCAGTTCTTC	CASSPTTGINEQFF
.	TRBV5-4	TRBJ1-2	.	TGTGCCAGCAGCTTTCGATATGGCTACACCTTC	CASSFRYGYTF
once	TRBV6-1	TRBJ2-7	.	TGTGCCAGCAGTGAAGCCCCCCGACACGAGCAGTACTTC	CASSEAPRHEQYF
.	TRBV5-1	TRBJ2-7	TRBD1	TGCGCCAGCAGCCCAATCGGGACAGGGGTCCACGAGCAGTACTTC	CASSPIGTGVHEQYF
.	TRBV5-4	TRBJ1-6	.	TGTGCCAGCAGCTTGGTTGCAGTAGAAGGTTCACGGTCACCCCTCCACTTT	CASSLVAVEGSRSPLHF
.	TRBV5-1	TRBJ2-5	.	TGCGCCAGCAGCTTGAGTCTGCAGGTACAAGAGACCCAGTACTTC	CASSLSLQVQETQYF
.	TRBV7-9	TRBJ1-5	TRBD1	TGTGCCAGCAGCCCCGGGACAGGGAGAGGAAGCAATCAGCCCCAGCATTTT	CASSPGTGRGSNQPQHF
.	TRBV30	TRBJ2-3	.	TGTGCCTGGACCCTCGGGGCTAGAGATACGCAGTATTTT	CAWTLGARDTQYF
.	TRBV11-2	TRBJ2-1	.	TGTGCCAGCAGTCAATCAGTAGCGGTGGATGAGCAGTTCTTC	CASSQSVAVDEQFF
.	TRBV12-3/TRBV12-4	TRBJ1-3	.	TGTGCCAGCAGTTTATCTGGAAACACCATATATTTT	CASSLSGNTIYF
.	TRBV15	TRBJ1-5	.	TGTGCCACCAGCAGAGGCGGGGAATATCAGCCCCAGCATTTT	CATSRGGEYQPQHF
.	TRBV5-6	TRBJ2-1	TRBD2	TGTGCCAGCAGCTTGGCGGGAGGCGCGACGGATGAGCAGTTCTTC	CASSLAGGATDEQFF
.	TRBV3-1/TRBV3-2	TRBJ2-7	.	TGTGCCAGCAGCCAAGGACGCCTCCTTAACTACGAGCAGTACTTC	CASSQGRLLNYEQYF
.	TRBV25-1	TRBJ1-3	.	TGTGCCAGCAGTGAATCGGGAGCCAAGGGAGCTGGAAACACCATATATTTT	CASSESGAKGAGNTIYF
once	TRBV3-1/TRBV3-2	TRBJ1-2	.	TGTGCCAGCAGCCGAGGAACGGGGGCTGACTATGGCTACACCTTC	CASSRGTGADYGYTF
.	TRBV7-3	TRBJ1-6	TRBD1	TGTGCCAGCAGCCCCGGACAGGGAGGTAATTCACCCCTCCACTTT	CASSPGQGGNSPLHF
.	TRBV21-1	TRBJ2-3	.	TGTGCCAGCAGCCCGGGACTAGCGGGAGGTAATCCGGCGCAGTATTTT	CASSPGLAGGNPAQYF
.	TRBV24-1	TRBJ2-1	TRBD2	TGTGCCACCAGTACGAGCGGGACGGGGAATGAGCAGTTCTTC	CATSTSGTGNEQFF
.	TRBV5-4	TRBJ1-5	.	TGTGCCGCAGGGGCAGGTGGTCAGCCCCAGCATTTT	CAAGAGGQPQHF
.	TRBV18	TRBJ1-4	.	TGTGCCAGCTCACTCGACAGGTTGGTTGGCTATCGTGATGAAAAACTGTTTTTT	CASSLDRLVGYRDEKLFF
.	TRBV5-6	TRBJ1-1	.	TGTGCCAGCAGCCACGACACCGGGCCTCCTCATACTTTTGAAGCTTTCTTT	CASSHDTGPPHTFEAFF
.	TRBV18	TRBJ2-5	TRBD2	TGTGCCAGCTCACCCGGGCTAGCGGGGGCGTCAGAGACCCAGTACTTC	CASSPGLAGASETQYF
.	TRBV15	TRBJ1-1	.	TGTGCCACCAGCAGAGAACAGATAATGAACACTGAAGCTTTCTTT	CATSREQIMNTEAFF
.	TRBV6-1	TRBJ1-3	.	TGTGCCAGCAGTGAAGCAGTTCCGGGAGGGGCTGGAAACACCATATATTTT	CASSEAVPGGAGNTIYF
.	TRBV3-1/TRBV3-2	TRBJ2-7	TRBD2	TGTGCCAGCAGCCAAAGCCTAGCGGGGGTTCCCTACGAGCAGTACTTC	CASSQSLAGVPYEQYF
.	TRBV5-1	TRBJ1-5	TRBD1	TGCGCCAGCAGCTCGGAGACAGGGGAGAATCAGCCCCAGCATTTT	CASSSETGENQPQHF
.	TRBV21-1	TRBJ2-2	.	TGTGCCAGCAGCAATAAGTGCTTGGGAGGCAGGCAGTCCGGGGAGCTGTTTTTT	CASSNKCLGGRQSGELFF
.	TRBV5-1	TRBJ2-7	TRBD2	TGCGCCAGCAGCATTACAGCGGGAGGGCCGAGTACGAGGATAGGCGAGCAGTACTTC	CASSITAGGPSTRIGEQYF
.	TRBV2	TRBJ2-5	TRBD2	TGTGCCAGCAGCGTTAGGTCGGGGGGAGAGACCCAGTACTTC	CASSVRSGGETQYF
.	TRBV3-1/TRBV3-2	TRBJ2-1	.	TGTGCCAGCAGCCAAGCAAGCCGGACCCGTCTTTACAATGAGCAGTTCTTC	CASSQASRTRLYNEQFF
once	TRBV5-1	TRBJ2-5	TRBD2	TGCGCCAGCAGCTTGATCCCCCCGGGACTAGTGGAAGAGACCCAGTACTTC	CASSLIPPGLVEETQYF
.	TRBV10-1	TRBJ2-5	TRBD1	TGCGCCAGCAGTGGAGGGACAGGGGGGCCGGAGACCCAGTACTTC	CASSGGTGGPETQYF